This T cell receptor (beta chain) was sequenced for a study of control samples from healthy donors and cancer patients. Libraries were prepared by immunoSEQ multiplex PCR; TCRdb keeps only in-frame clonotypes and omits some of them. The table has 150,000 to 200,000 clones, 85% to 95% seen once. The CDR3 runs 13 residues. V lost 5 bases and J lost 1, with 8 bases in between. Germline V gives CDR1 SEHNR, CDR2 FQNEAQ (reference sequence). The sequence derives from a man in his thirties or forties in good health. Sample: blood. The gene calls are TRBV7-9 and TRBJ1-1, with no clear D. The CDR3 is CASSQDGNTEAFF. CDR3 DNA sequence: TGTGCCAGCAGCCAAGACGGGAACACTGAAGCTTTCTTT.